The 30 T cell receptor beta chains listed next were all sequenced from one sample in a study of tumor and adjacent non-tumor tissue in lung cancer. Three rounds of nested PCR, following a modified ARM-PCR protocol, produced the TCRbeta library. TCRdb reanalysed the multiplex PCR reads using MiXCR and keeps one entry per CDR3 protein. The sample lists about 200,000 distinct CDR3 sequences, 60% to 85% seen once, with less than 25% in the top ten. This sample's RNA came from whole unsorted tissue. The sequenced material came from lung tumor tissue. These receptor sequences come from a man in his sixties with non-small cell lung cancer.

Comment on this clonotype: One end of the junction does not line up with germline, which may come from a read error. This chain connects TRBV4-2 to TRBJ1-2, with D uncertain. This CDR3 region has 11 residues. Germline-derived CDR1 and CDR2 are LGHNA and YNFKEQ. DNA for the CDR3: TGTGTCAGCAGCCAAGAAGGGGGCTACACCTTC. It translates to CVSSQEGGYTF.

In its sample, this clonotype was seen many times. The rearrangement joins TRBV12-3 or TRBV12-4 to TRBJ2-5; TRBD1 matches 8 bases. The CDR3 contains 15 residues. J lost 1 base, V lost 1 base, and 2 bases had no gene match. The CDR3 DNA sequence: TGTGCCAGCAGTTTAGTAGGACAGGGCCAAGAGACCCAGTACTTC. This codes for CASSLVGQGQETQYF.

Comment on this clonotype: The junction and the germline gene differ at one end; a read error may be behind it. The chain links TRBV5-4 to TRBJ2-3; 9 bases match TRBD1. This CDR3 contains 15 residues. CDR1 is SGHNT and CDR2 is YYREEE in the germline V gene (reference sequence). The CDR3 loop reads CASSRTGGPTDTRYF. DNA for the CDR3: TGTGCCAGCAGTCGAACAGGGGGCCCCACAGATACGCGGTATTTT.

This clonotype was seen more than once but under ten times. The chain has TRBV6-2 or TRBV6-3 and TRBJ2-7; 9 nucleotides align to TRBD1. The CDR3 totals 13 residues. Germline V gives CDR1 MNHEY, CDR2 SVGEGT. The V and J ends lost 10 bases and 7 bases, in that order; junction bases with no gene match: 11. CDR3 bases: TGTGCCATCACGTACGGGACAGGGCAAGAGCAGTACTTC. Amino acids: CAITYGTGQEQYF.

In this sample, this clonotype turned up a few times. The rearrangement links TRBV4-1 to TRBJ1-2; tentatively, D is TRBD1 (5 bases). The germline V and J ends were trimmed by 0 bases and 4 bases, with 18 bases remaining between them. The germline gives CDR1 MGHRA, CDR2 YSYEKL. The CDR3 sequence is 17 residues long. DNA for the CDR3: TGCGCCAGCAGCCAAGATCTCCACAGGCAGGAAGGCTATGGCTACACCTTC. Protein product: CASSQDLHRQEGYGYTF.

This clonotype appeared many times. The rearrangement uses TRBV14 and TRBJ1-2; TRBD1 matches 8 bases. Germline-derived CDR1 and CDR2 are SGHDN and FVKESK. V was pared by 7 bases and J by 2 bases, with 9 bases of the junction left unmatched. CDR3 length: 15 residues. CDR3 sequence: CASTPTGERNYGYTF. The DNA of the CDR3 is TGTGCCAGCACCCCGACAGGGGAAAGAAACTATGGCTACACCTTC.

This clonotype was observed once. The chain recombines TRBV20-1 with TRBJ2-1; D is unclear. This CDR3 is built from 14 residues. Germline loops: CDR1 DFQATT, CDR2 SNEGSKA (reference sequence). The CDR3 region is CSHNVALKYNEQFF. In DNA form, the CDR3 reads TGCAGCCACAACGTGGCCCTGAAATACAATGAGCAGTTCTTC.

The chain's CDR3 is CASCSSPGGLLQETQYF. The CDR3 coding sequence is TGTGCCAGCTGTTCCTCGCCTGGAGGGTTACTGCAAGAGACCCAGTACTTC. The V and J genes are TRBV6-4 and TRBJ2-5; a weak D match, TRBD2 (6 bases). Germline CDR1 reads MRHNA; CDR2 reads SNTAGT. The CDR3 spans 17 residues. Trimming cost V 8 bases and J 2 bases, with 24 bases left between them.

In regard to this clonotype: Germline and junction disagree at one end, which may indicate a read error. This chain links TRBV20-1 with TRBJ2-2; 15 nucleotides agree with TRBD2. Germline lookup yields CDR1 DFQATT and CDR2 SNEGSKA (reference sequence). The CDR3 covers 16 residues. The CDR3 DNA is TGCAGTGCACGGACTAGCGGGAGGGCAGGCACCGAGGAGCTGTTTTTT. Translation gives CSARTSGRAGTEELFF.

To note about this clonotype: The conserved closing phenylalanine or tryptophan is absent in this CDR3, likely reflecting a read error. The rearrangement joins TRBV20-1 to TRBJ2-7, with D perhaps matching TRBD1 or TRBD2 (6 bases each). Germline CDR1 reads DFQATT; CDR2 reads SNEGSKA (reference sequence). Trimming pared 5 bases from V and 5 bases from J, leaving 16 bases between. This CDR3 region has 13 residues. CDR3 in DNA: TGCAGTGCTTGGGGGGCTAGCAACAACGAGCAGTACCTC. It codes for CSAWGASNNEQYL.

The chain links TRBV29-1 to TRBJ2-2; unclear D gene. Germline V gene data show CDR1 as SQVTM and CDR2 as ANQGSEA. The CDR3 spans 13 residues. Trimming cost V 6 bases and J 1 base, with 9 bases left between them. In DNA, the CDR3 is TGCAGCGTGACGGAAAGGAACACCGGGGAGCTGTTTTTT. This sequence encodes CSVTERNTGELFF.

With respect to this clonotype: One end of the junction fails to match germline, which may point to a read error. The rearrangement joins TRBV4-2 to TRBJ2-3; no firm D call. CDR1 and CDR2 from the germline V gene are LGHNA and YNFKEQ. CDR3 size: 15 residues. Written as DNA, the CDR3 is TGTGCCAGCAGCCAAGACAGGATCCCCACAGACACGCAGTATTTT. It encodes CASSQDRIPTDTQYF.

The genes are TRBV24-1 and TRBJ2-2, with D perhaps being TRBD1 or TRBD2 (5 bases each). The CDR3 extends over 16 amino acids. The germline gives CDR1 KGHDR, CDR2 SFDVKD. V dropped 6 bases and J dropped 5 bases, with 18 bases sitting between them. CDR3 amino acids: CATSLAGAGRTGELFF. Written as DNA, the CDR3 is TGTGCCACCAGTCTCGCCGGGGCAGGGAGAACCGGGGAGCTGTTTTTT.

In regard to this clonotype: A junction end diverges from the germline sequence, so it may reflect a read error. V is TRBV11-2 and J is TRBJ2-5; D perhaps matches TRBD2 (7 bases). Germline V lookup: CDR1 SGHAT, CDR2 FQNNGV. CDR3 length: 16 amino acids. CDR3 nucleotides: TGTGCCAGCAGCTACACCATCGGGGGGCCAAAGGAGACACAGTACTTC. Translation: CASSYTIGGPKETQYF.

The chain joins TRBV6-6 to TRBJ1-4; 7 bases are a match to TRBD1. Unmatched junction bases numbered 5, after V lost 6 bases and J lost 4 bases. CDR3 length: 14 amino acids. From germline, CDR1 is MNHNY and CDR2 SVGAGI (reference sequence). The CDR3 is CASRPQGVNEKLFF. The CDR3 nucleotides read TGTGCCAGCAGACCCCAGGGGGTTAATGAAAAACTGTTTTTT.

Of note for this clonotype: This clone may be a read error of a much larger clone one base away. J is TRBJ2-5 and V is TRBV4-1; D call uncertain. The CDR3 totals 17 residues. Germline V gives CDR1 MGHRA, CDR2 YSYEKL. Trimming cost V 4 bases and J 1 base, with 19 bases left between them. The CDR3 DNA sequence: TGCGCCAGCAGCCCTTTAGGCTGGGGTGAAGCCCAAGAGACCCAGTACTTC. As protein: CASSPLGWGEAQETQYF.

Concerning this clonotype itself: Compared with germline, one end of the junction differs, possibly owing to a read error. The CDR3 coding sequence is TGTACCAGCAGTGCTCGCGGACTGAGGGTGAAAAACATTCAGTACTTC. Protein: CTSSARGLRVKNIQYF. This chain joins TRBV6-2 or TRBV6-3 and TRBJ2-4; the D gene is possibly TRBD2 (5 bases). The CDR3 covers 16 residues. The germline gives CDR1 MNHEY, CDR2 SVGEGT.

Worth noting for this clonotype: The conserved closing phenylalanine or tryptophan is absent in this CDR3, likely reflecting a read error. The CDR3 DNA reads as TGTGCCAGCAATATTGACAGGGGTCAGCCCCAGCATTTA. Translating it yields CASNIDRGQPQHL. This rearrangement joins TRBV6-1 to TRBJ1-5; TRBD1 agrees at 8 bases. CDR1 and CDR2 from the germline V gene are MNHNS and SASEGT. The CDR3 sequence is 13 residues long. Trimming cost V 7 bases and J 6 bases; bases outside gene matches: 5.

To note about this clonotype: No conserved phenylalanine or tryptophan is present at the end of the CDR3, so a read error is the likely explanation. The rearrangement joins TRBV20-1 to TRBJ2-1, with 11 bases identical to TRBD2. The CDR3 consists of 16 residues. The V gene's germline CDR1 is DFQATT and CDR2 SNEGSKA (reference sequence). The CDR3 coding sequence is TGTAGTGCTGGGGGGCCCTGGACTAGCGGGTTCGGTGAGCAGTTCCTC. As protein: CSAGGPWTSGFGEQFL.

The rearrangement uses TRBV11-2 and TRBJ2-1, with 7 nucleotides matching TRBD2. CDR3 size: 18 residues. CDR1 and CDR2 (germline): SGHAT, FQNNGV. The junction had 19 bases not matched to a gene; V was cut back by 7 bases and J by 4 bases. The CDR3 DNA reads TGTGCCAGCACCCCCCACGGAGTGTCCAGCGGGGTTTACAATGAGCAGTTCTTC. Protein sequence: CASTPHGVSSGVYNEQFF.

About this clonotype itself: This sequence may be a read error, since a much larger clone differs from it by one base. This chain connects TRBV12-3 or TRBV12-4 to TRBJ2-3; perhaps TRBD2 as D (6 bases). The ends were cut back, 5 bases at V and 8 bases at J, with 20 bases in the middle. The CDR3 loop spans 15 amino acids. Here the CDR3 reads CASSPEGRSLATQYF. The DNA of the CDR3 is TGTGCCAGCAGTCCGGAGGGCAGGTCTTTAGCTACGCAGTATTTT.

The table lists this clonotype with a count of one. As the CDR3 is not closed by the conserved phenylalanine or tryptophan, this likely results from a read error. The V call is TRBV4-3, the J call TRBJ1-1, with D unclear. CDR3 length: 17 amino acids. CDR1 LGHNA and CDR2 YSLEER come from the germline V gene. The DNA of the CDR3 is TGCGCCAACAGCCAAGATGTTCCGGGCAGTTCGGGCACTGAAGCTTTCCTT. Encoded protein: CANSQDVPGSSGTEAFL.

J is TRBJ2-1 and V is TRBV20-1; D might be TRBD2 (5 bases). The V end was cut by 7 bases, the J end by 2 bases, with 18 bases between. There are 15 residues in the CDR3. CDR1 DFQATT and CDR2 SNEGSKA come from the germline V gene (reference sequence). CDR3 in amino acids: CSGSHTGIPYNEQFF. Here the CDR3 DNA reads TGCAGTGGTAGTCACACGGGAATCCCCTACAATGAGCAGTTCTTC.

Regarding this clonotype: The germline gene is not matched at one end of the junction; a read error may be the cause. V gene TRBV11-2 combines with J gene TRBJ1-1; a weak D match, TRBD1 (6 bases). This CDR3 is built from 15 residues. Germline V lookup: CDR1 SGHAT, CDR2 FQNNGV. Written as DNA, the CDR3 is TGTGACAGCAGCTTATCAGGGGCGATGAACACTGATGCTTTCTTT. Translated, it gives CDSSLSGAMNTDAFF.

This clonotype was detected many times. The CDR3 spells CASRSVTNEQFF. As DNA, the CDR3 is TGTGCCAGCAGGTCAGTCACCAATGAGCAGTTCTTC. V is TRBV6-5 and J is TRBJ2-1; no firm D call. This CDR3 has 12 amino acids. The V gene lost 6 bases and the J gene lost 6 bases, with 9 bases spanning the gap. CDR1 is MNHEY, CDR2 SVGAGI, per germline.

Comment on this clonotype: Mismatch with germline at one junction end may stem from a read error. This chain joins TRBV28 and TRBJ2-1; D possibly corresponds to TRBD2 (6 bases). This CDR3 has 15 amino acids. CDR1 and CDR2 (germline): MDHEN, SYDVKM. CDR3 sequence: CASSRAGRVYNGQFF. The CDR3 nucleotides read TGTGCCAGCAGCAGAGCGGGCCGGGTTTATAATGGGCAGTTCTTC.

This rearrangement joins TRBV10-2 to TRBJ1-4; the D gene is possibly TRBD1 (6 bases). The CDR3 runs 13 residues. Germline CDR1 and CDR2: WSHSY and SAAADI. Here the CDR3 DNA reads TGCGTAAGCACGGGACACCTTAATGAAAAACTGTTTTTT. Translating gives CVSTGHLNEKLFF.

Concerning this clonotype: The CDR3 does not end in the conserved phenylalanine or tryptophan, so this is likely a read error. V gene TRBV12-3 or TRBV12-4 combines with J gene TRBJ1-6, with 7 bases fitting TRBD1. The CDR3 totals 14 residues. The CDR3 bases are TGTACCAGCGGGGGCGAGACAGGGAATTCACTCCTCCACTTA. Translated, it gives CTSGGETGNSLLHL.

This clonotype was recorded at least ten times. The chain is built from TRBV29-1 and TRBJ1-1; 9 bases match TRBD1. This CDR3 is 14 amino acids long. The junction had 6 bases not matched to a gene; V was cut back by 4 bases and J by 3 bases. Germline lookup yields CDR1 SQVTM and CDR2 ANQGSEA. CDR3 sequence (DNA): TGCAGCGTTGCTCGGGACAGGGAGTACACTGAAGCTTTCTTT. The encoded protein is CSVARDREYTEAFF.

Comment on this clonotype: The germline gene is not matched at one end of the junction; a read error may be the cause. The V call is TRBV11-3, the J call TRBJ2-7; 9 positions match TRBD1. This CDR3 is built from 15 residues. The germline gives CDR1 SGHNT, CDR2 YENEEA. DNA for the CDR3: TGTGCTAGCAGCTTAGGTTGGACAGGGGAGATGAAGCAGTACTTC. Translated, it gives CASSLGWTGEMKQYF. The full variable domain, rest sourced from reference TRBV11-3 and TRBJ2-7, is EAGVVQSPRYKIIEKKQPVAFWCNPISGHNTLYWYLQNLGQGPELLIRYENEEAVDDSQLPKDRFSAERLKGVDSTLKIQPAELGDSAVYLCASSLGWTGEMKQYFGPGTRLTVT.